The 7 T cell receptor beta chains in this list originate from one sample, sequenced in a study of response to subunit inactivated influenza vaccine. MiXCR was run by TCRdb on the RT-PCR reads, yielding one entry per CDR3 protein. The table has 450,000 to 550,000 distinct CDR3 sequences, around 25% seen once; the top ten hold approximately 2%. The sequencing here drew on CD4+ T cells sorted from PBMCs, taken approximately 5 days after vaccination. The receptors shown here come from a man aged 50 or older who received an inactivated influenza vaccine.

This clonotype was seen a few times. The chain combines TRBV3-1 with TRBJ2-1; D perhaps matches TRBD1 (5 bases). Trimming pared 3 bases from V and 0 bases from J, leaving 12 bases between. Per the germline V gene, CDR1 is LGHDT and CDR2 is YNNKEL (reference sequence). This CDR3 is built from 16 residues. The CDR3 DNA sequence: TGTGCCAGCAGCCAGCAATGGGGCTCCTCCTACAATGAGCAGTTCTTC. Protein product: CASSQQWGSSYNEQFF.

This clonotype occurred a few times. The chain is built from TRBV29-1 and TRBJ2-7, with 11 bases matching TRBD2. Germline CDR1 is SQVTM and CDR2 is ANQGSEA. The CDR3 runs to 15 residues. V gave up 0 bases and J gave up 3 bases; unmatched junction bases: 4. The CDR3 loop is CSVEDRLAGHYEQYF. CDR3 DNA sequence: TGCAGCGTTGAAGATAGACTAGCGGGGCACTACGAGCAGTACTTC.

This clonotype came up a few times. The rearrangement links TRBV2 to TRBJ2-2, with D maybe TRBD2 (5 bases). The CDR3 is made up of 14 amino acids. Per germline, CDR1 SNHLY and CDR2 FYNNEI. V lost 4 bases and J 6 bases, leaving 12 bases between the germline ends. CDR3 in DNA: TGTGCCAGCAGTGCCGGAGGAAGACCCGGGGAGCTGTTTTTT. Its protein product is CASSAGGRPGELFF.

This clonotype has more than one count but fewer than ten. The gene calls are TRBV20-1 and TRBJ2-1; 8 nucleotides match TRBD1. The CDR3 totals 12 residues. Germline CDR1 is DFQATT and CDR2 is SNEGSKA (reference sequence). The trim removed 4 bases at V and 9 bases at J, leaving 5 bases unmatched. The CDR3 DNA follows: TGCAGTGCTACCCGACAGGGGCTTGAGCAGTTCTTC. Protein sequence: CSATRQGLEQFF.

Only a few counts were recorded for this clonotype. The J gene is TRBJ1-5, the V gene TRBV6-1; TRBD1 matches at 10 bases. The CDR3 is made up of 15 amino acids. The ends lost 6 bases at V and 6 bases at J; junction bases unmatched: 8. Germline V lookup: CDR1 MNHNS, CDR2 SASEGT. This chain's CDR3 is CASRAGTGVSQPQHF. CDR3 sequence (DNA): TGTGCCAGCAGAGCCGGGACAGGGGTGAGTCAGCCCCAGCATTTT.

This clonotype was seen just once. The V gene is TRBV7-6, the J gene TRBJ2-2; D is uncertain. Germline CDR1 SGHVS, CDR2 FNYEAQ. V was trimmed by 1 base and J by 7 bases, leaving 7 bases between them. The CDR3 is 13 amino acids. This CDR3 reads CASSLEQFGELFF. DNA of the CDR3: TGTGCCAGCAGCTTAGAACAGTTCGGGGAGCTGTTTTTT.

The chain recombines TRBV25-1 with TRBJ2-2; 13 positions agree with TRBD2. CDR1 is MGHDK and CDR2 is SYGVNS in the germline V gene. CDR3 length: 19 residues. V gave up 0 bases and J gave up 4 bases; unmatched junction bases: 8. The CDR3 bases are TGTGCCAGCAGTGAATATTCTTGGGGACTAGCGGGACTCACCGGGGAGCTGTTTTTT. Protein sequence: CASSEYSWGLAGLTGELFF.